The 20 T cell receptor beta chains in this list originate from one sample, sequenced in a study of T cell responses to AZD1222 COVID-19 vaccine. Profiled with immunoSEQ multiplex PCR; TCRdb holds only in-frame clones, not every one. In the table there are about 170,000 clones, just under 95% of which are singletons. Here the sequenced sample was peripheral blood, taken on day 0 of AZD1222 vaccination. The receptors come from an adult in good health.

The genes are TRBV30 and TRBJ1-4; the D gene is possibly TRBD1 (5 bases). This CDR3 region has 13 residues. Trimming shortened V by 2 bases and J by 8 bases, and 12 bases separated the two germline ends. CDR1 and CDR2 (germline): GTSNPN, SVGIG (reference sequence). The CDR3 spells CAWSITGVEKLFF. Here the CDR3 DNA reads TGTGCCTGGAGTATTACGGGGGTGGAAAAACTGTTTTTT.

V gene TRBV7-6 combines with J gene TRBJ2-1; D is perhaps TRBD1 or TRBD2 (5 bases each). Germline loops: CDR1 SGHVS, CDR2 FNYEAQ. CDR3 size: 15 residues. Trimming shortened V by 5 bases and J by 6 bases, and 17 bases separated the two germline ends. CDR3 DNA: TGTGCCAGCAGCCCCCCCAGGGACCAGGGCAATGAGCAGTTCTTC. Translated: CASSPPRDQGNEQFF.

The CDR3 loop is CASSLDQGNSPLHF. The CDR3 DNA reads TGTGCCAGCTCACTCGACCAGGGGAATTCACCCCTCCACTTT. The rearrangement uses TRBV18 and TRBJ1-6; D may be TRBD1 (6 bases). The CDR3 is made up of 14 amino acids. V was trimmed by 4 bases and J by 7 bases, leaving 11 bases between them. From germline, CDR1 is KGHSH and CDR2 LQKENI.

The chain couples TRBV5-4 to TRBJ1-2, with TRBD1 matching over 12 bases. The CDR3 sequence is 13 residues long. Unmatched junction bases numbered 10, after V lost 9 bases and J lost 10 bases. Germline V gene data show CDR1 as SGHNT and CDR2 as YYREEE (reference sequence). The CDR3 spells CATQGQGAFDYTF. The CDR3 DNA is TGTGCCACCCAGGGACAGGGGGCCTTCGACTACACCTTC.

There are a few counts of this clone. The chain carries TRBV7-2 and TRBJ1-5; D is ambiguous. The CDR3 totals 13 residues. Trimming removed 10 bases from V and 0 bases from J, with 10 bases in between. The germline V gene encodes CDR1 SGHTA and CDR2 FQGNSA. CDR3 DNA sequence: TGTGCCACCCGCGGGAATAGCAATCAGCCCCAGCATTTT. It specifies CATRGNSNQPQHF.

The CDR3 bases are TGCGCCAGAGGAAGGAGGACGGACGTCAACACTGAAGCTTTCTTT. Translation gives CARGRRTDVNTEAFF. The J gene is TRBJ1-1, the V gene TRBV10-1; D gene unclear. Deletions cut 9 bases from V and 2 bases from J, with 19 bases between. Germline CDR1 is WNHNN and CDR2 is SYGVQD (reference sequence). CDR3 size: 15 residues.

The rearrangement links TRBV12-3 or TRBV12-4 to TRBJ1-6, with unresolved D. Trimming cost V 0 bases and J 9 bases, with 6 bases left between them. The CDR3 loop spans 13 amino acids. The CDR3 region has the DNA TGTGCCAGCAGTTTAGCGCCTTCTTCACCCCTCCACTTT. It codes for CASSLAPSSPLHF.

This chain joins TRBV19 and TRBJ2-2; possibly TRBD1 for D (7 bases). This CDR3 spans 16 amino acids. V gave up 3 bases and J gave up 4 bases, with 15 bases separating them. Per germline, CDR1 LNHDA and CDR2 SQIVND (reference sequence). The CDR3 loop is CASSIRQGLTTGELFF. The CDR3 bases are TGTGCCAGTAGTATTCGACAGGGACTCACCACCGGGGAGCTGTTTTTT. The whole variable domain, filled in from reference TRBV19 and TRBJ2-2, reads DGGITQSPKYLFRKEGQNVTLSCEQNLNHDAMYWYRQDPGQGLRLIYYSQIVNDFQKGDIAEGYSVSREKKESFPLTVTSAQKNPTAFYLCASSIRQGLTTGELFFGEGSRLTVL.

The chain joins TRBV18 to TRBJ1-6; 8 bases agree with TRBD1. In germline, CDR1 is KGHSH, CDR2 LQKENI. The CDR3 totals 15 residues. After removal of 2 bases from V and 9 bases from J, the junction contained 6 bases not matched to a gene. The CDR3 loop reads CASSPGQGGGSPLHF. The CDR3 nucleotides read TGTGCCAGCTCACCAGGACAGGGTGGGGGTTCACCCCTCCACTTT.

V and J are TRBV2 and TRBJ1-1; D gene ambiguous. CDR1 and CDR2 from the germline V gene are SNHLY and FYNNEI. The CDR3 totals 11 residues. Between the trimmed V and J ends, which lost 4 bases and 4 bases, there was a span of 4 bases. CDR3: CASSGSTEAFF. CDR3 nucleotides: TGTGCCAGCAGTGGGTCCACTGAAGCTTTCTTT. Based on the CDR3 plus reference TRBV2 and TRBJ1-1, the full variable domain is EPEVTQTPSHQVTQMGQEVILRCVPISNHLYFYWYRQILGQKVEFLVSFYNNEISEKSEIFDDQFSVERPDGSNFTLKIRSTKLEDSAMYFCASSGSTEAFFGQGTRLTVV.

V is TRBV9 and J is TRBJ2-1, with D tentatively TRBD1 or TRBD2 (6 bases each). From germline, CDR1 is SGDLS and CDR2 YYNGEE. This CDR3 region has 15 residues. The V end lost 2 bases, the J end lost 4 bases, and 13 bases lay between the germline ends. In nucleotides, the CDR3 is TGTGCCAGCAGCGTTTGGGGGGCCCTTTACAATGAGCAGTTCTTC. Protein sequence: CASSVWGALYNEQFF.

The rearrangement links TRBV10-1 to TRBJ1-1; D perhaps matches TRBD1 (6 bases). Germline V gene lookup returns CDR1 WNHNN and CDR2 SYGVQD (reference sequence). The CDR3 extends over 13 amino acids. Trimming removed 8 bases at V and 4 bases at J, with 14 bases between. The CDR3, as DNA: TGCGCCAGCCAAAGTGACAGGAGCACTGAAGCTTTCTTT. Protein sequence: CASQSDRSTEAFF.

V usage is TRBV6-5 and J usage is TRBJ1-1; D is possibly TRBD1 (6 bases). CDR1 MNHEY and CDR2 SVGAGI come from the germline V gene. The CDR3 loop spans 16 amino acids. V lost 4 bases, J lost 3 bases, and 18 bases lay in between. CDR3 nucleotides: TGTGCCAGCAGTTCCCCTTTGGGGGGCGCGGACACTGAAGCTTTCTTT. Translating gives CASSSPLGGADTEAFF.

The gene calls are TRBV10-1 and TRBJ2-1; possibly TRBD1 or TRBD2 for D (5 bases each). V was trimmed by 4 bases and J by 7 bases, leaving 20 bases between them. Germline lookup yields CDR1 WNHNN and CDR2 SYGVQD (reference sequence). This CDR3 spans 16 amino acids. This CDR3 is CASSVGDLRQGNEQFF. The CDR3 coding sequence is TGCGCCAGCAGTGTCGGGGACCTTCGCCAAGGGAATGAGCAGTTCTTC.

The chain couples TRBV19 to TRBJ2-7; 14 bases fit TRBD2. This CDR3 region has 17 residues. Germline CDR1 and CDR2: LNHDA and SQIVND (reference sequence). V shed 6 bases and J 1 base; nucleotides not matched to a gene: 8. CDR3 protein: CASRRLGLAGESYEQYF. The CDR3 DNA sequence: TGTGCCAGTAGGAGACTGGGACTAGCGGGGGAGTCCTACGAGCAGTACTTC.

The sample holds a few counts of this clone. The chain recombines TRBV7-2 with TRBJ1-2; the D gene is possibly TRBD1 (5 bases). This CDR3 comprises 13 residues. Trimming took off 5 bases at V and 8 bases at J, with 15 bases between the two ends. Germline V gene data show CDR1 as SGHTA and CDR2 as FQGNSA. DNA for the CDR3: TGTGCCAGCAGCGCCCAGGGTCTTGGGGGCTACACCTTC. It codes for CASSAQGLGGYTF.

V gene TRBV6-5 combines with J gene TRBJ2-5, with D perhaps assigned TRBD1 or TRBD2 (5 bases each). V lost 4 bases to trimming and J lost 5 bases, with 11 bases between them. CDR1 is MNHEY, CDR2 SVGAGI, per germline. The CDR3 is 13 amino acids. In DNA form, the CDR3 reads TGTGCCAGCAGTTCAGACTGGGGGGAGACCCAGTACTTC. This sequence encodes CASSSDWGETQYF.

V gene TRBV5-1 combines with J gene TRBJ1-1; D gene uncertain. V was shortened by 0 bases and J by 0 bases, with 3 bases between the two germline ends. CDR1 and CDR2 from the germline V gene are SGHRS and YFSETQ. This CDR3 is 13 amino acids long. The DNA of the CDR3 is TGCGCCAGCAGCTTGGACGTGAACACTGAAGCTTTCTTT. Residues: CASSLDVNTEAFF.

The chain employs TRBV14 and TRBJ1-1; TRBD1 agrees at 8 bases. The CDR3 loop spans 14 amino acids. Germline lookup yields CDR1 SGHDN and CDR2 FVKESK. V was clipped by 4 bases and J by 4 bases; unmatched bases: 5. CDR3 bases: TGTGCCAGCAGCCGGACAGGGAGGAGCACTGAAGCTTTCTTT. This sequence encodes CASSRTGRSTEAFF.

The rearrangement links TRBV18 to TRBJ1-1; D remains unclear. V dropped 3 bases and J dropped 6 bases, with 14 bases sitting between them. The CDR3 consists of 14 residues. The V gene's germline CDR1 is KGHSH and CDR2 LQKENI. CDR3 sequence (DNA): TGTGCCAGCTCACCTCGGCACGAGGGCCCTGAAGCTTTCTTT. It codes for CASSPRHEGPEAFF.